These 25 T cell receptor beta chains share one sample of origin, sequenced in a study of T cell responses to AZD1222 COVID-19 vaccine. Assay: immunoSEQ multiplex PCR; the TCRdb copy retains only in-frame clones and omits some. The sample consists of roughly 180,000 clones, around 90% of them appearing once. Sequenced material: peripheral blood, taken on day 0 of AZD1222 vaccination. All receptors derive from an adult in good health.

The CDR3 protein is CSVWGVYGYTF. In nucleotides, the CDR3 is TGCAGCGTGTGGGGGGTCTATGGCTACACCTTC. The chain carries TRBV29-1 and TRBJ1-2; D might be TRBD1 (5 bases). The germline V gene has CDR1 SQVTM and CDR2 ANQGSEA. The ends were cut back, 6 bases at V and 4 bases at J, with 9 bases in the middle. CDR3 length: 11 residues.

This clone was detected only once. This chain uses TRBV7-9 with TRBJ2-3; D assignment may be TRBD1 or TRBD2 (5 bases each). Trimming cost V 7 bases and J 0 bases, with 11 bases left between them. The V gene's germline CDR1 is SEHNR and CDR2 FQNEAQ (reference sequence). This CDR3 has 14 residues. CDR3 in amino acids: CASKLGHSTDTQYF. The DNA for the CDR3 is TGTGCCAGCAAACTAGGACATAGCACAGATACGCAGTATTTT.

CDR3 DNA: TGTGCCAGTAGTGGCCTAGGCTACACCTTC. This encodes CASSGLGYTF. The J gene is TRBJ1-2, the V gene TRBV19; no definite D call. Trimming took off 5 bases at V and 8 bases at J, with 6 bases between the two ends. The CDR3 has 10 residues. Germline V gene data show CDR1 as LNHDA and CDR2 as SQIVND (reference sequence).

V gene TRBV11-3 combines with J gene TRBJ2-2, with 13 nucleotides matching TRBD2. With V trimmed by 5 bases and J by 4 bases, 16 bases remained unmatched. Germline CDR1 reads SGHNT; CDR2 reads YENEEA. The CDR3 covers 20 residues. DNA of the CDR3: TGTGCCAGCAGCACGGCCCCGGGACTAGCGGGATCGCGAGGCACCGGGGAGCTGTTTTTT. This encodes CASSTAPGLAGSRGTGELFF.

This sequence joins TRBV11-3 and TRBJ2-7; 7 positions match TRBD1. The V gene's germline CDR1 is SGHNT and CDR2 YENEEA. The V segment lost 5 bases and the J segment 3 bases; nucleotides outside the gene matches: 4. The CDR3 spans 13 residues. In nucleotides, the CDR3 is TGTGCCAGCAGCAATGACAGGGACTACGAGCAGTACTTC. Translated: CASSNDRDYEQYF. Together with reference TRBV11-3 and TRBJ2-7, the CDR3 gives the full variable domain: EAGVVQSPRYKIIEKKQPVAFWCNPISGHNTLYWYLQNLGQGPELLIRYENEEAVDDSQLPKDRFSAERLKGVDSTLKIQPAELGDSAVYLCASSNDRDYEQYFGPGTRLTVT.

Here the CDR3 DNA reads TGTGCCACCAGTGATACCGGGACTAGCGGGAGGGGTGAGCAGTTCTTC. Translation: CATSDTGTSGRGEQFF. The chain carries TRBV24-1 and TRBJ2-1; 16 bases are a match to TRBD2. Germline loops: CDR1 KGHDR, CDR2 SFDVKD. V lost 3 bases to trimming and J lost 9 bases; unmatched junction nucleotides: 4. There are 16 residues in the CDR3.

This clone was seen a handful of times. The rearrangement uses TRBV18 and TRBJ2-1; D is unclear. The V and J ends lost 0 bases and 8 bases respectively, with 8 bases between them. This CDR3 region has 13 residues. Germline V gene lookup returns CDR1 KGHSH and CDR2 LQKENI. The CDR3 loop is CASSPPLLDEQFF. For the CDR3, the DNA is TGTGCCAGCTCACCACCCCTTCTCGATGAGCAGTTCTTC.

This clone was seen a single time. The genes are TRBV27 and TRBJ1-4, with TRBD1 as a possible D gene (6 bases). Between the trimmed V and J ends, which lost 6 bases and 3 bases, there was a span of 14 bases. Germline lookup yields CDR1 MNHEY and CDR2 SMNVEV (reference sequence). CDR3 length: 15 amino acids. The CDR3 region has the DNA TGTGCCAGCAGCTTTGGGCCAGGGGCTAATGAAAAACTGTTTTTT. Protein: CASSFGPGANEKLFF.

The CDR3 DNA sequence: TGTGCCAGCAGCTTGCGCTCCAGGTCTTGGAATTCACCCCTCCACTTT. Its translation: CASSLRSRSWNSPLHF. The gene calls are TRBV5-5 and TRBJ1-6, with D unresolved. The CDR3 is made up of 16 amino acids. CDR1 and CDR2 from the germline V gene are SGHKS and YYEKEE (reference sequence). Trimming stripped 1 base from V and 7 bases from J, with 15 bases between.

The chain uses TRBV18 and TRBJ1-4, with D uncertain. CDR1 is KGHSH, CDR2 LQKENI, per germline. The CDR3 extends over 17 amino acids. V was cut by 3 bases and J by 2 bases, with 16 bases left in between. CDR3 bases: TGTGCCAGCTCACCGATTGGGCTAACAGCGACTAATGAAAAACTGTTTTTT. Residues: CASSPIGLTATNEKLFF.

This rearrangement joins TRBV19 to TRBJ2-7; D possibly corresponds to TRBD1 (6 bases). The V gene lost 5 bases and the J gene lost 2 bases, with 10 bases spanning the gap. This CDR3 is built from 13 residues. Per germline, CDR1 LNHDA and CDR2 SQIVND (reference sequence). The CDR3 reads CASSPQGAYEQYF. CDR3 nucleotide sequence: TGTGCCAGTAGTCCACAGGGAGCCTACGAGCAGTACTTC.

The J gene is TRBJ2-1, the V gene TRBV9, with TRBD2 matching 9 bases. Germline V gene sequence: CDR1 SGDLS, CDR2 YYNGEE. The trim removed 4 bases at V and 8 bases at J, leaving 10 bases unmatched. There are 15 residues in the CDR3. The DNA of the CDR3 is TGTGCCAGCAGCTCCCGGACTAGCGTTTATGATGAGCAGTTCTTC. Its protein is CASSSRTSVYDEQFF.

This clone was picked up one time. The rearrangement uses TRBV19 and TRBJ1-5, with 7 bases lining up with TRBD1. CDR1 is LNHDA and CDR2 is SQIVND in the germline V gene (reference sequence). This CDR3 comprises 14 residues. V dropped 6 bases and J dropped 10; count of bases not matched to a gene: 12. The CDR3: CASRNPGTAHPQHF. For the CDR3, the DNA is TGTGCCAGTAGAAACCCCGGGACAGCACATCCCCAGCATTTT.

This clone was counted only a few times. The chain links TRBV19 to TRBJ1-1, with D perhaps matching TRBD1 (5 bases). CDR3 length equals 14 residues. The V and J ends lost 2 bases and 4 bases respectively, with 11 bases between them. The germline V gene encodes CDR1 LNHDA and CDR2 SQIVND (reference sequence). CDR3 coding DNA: TGTGCCAGTAGTATACAGGGTAGGGGCACTGAAGCTTTCTTT. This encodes CASSIQGRGTEAFF.

CDR3 sequence: CATSRDLGSGTEAFF. CDR3 nucleotide sequence: TGTGCCACCAGCAGAGATCTTGGGTCGGGCACTGAAGCTTTCTTT. V is TRBV15 and J is TRBJ1-1; no clear D gene. There are 15 residues in the CDR3. V lost 0 bases to trimming and J lost 4 bases, with 12 bases between them. Germline CDR1 and CDR2: LNHNV and YYDKDF (reference sequence).

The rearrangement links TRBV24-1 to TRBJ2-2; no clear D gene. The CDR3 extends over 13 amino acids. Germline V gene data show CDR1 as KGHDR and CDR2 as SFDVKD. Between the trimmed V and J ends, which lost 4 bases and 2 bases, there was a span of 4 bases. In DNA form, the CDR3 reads TGTGCCACCAGTGAAGTAAACACCGGGGAGCTGTTTTTT. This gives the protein CATSEVNTGELFF.

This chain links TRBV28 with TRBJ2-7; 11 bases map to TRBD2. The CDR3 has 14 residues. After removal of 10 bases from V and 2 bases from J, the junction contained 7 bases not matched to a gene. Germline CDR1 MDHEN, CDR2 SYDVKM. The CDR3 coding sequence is TGTGCCACCCTGTCTAGCGGGAGGACCTACGAGCAGTACTTC. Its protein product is CATLSSGRTYEQYF.

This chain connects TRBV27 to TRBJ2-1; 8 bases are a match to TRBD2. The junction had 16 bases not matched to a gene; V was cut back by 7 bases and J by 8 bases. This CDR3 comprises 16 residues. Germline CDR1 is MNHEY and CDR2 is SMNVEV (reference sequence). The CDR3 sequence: CASKQRGTWRVDEQFF. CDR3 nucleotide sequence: TGTGCCAGCAAACAGCGGGGGACGTGGAGGGTCGATGAGCAGTTCTTC.

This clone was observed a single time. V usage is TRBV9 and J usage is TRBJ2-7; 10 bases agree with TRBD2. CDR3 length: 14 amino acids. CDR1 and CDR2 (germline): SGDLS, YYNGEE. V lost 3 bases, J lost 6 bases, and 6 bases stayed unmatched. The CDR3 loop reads CASSGGLASSEQYF. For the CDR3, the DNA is TGTGCCAGCAGCGGGGGACTAGCGTCAAGCGAGCAGTACTTC. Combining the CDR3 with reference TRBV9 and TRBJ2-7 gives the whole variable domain DSGVTQTPKHLITATGQRVTLRCSPRSGDLSVYWYQQSLDQGLQFLIQYYNGEERAKGNILERFSAQQFPDLHSELNLSSLELGDSALYFCASSGGLASSEQYFGPGTRLTVT.

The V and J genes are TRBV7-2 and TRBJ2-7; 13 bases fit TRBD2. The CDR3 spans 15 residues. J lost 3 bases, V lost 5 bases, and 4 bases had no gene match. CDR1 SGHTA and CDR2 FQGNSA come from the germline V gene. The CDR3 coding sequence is TGTGCCAGCAGCCAGGGACTAGCGGGATTCTACGAGCAGTACTTC. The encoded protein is CASSQGLAGFYEQYF.

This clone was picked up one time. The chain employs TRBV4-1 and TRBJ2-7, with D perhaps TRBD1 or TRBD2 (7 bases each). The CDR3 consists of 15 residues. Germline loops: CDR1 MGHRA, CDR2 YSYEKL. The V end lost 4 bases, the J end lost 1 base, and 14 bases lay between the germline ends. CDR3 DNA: TGCGCCAGCAGCCGCGGGGAGGGGGCATCCTACGAGCAGTACTTC. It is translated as CASSRGEGASYEQYF.

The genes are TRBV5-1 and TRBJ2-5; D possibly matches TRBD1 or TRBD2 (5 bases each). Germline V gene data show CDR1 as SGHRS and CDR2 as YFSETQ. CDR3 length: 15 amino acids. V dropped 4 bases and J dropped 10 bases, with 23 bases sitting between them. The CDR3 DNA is TGCGCCAGCAGCCAGCAGGGCAGCGGACTGGAGGACCAGTACTTC. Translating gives CASSQQGSGLEDQYF.

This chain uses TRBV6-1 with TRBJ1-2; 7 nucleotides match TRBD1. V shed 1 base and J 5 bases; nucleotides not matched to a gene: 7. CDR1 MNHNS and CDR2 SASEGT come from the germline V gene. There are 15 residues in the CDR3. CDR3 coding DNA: TGTGCCAGCAGTGAAGAGGAGGGGGCACGGTATGGCTACACCTTC. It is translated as CASSEEEGARYGYTF.

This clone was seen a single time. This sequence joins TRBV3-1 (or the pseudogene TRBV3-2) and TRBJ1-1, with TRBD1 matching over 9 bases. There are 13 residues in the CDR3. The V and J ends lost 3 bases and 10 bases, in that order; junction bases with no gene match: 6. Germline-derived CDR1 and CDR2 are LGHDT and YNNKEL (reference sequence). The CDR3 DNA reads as TGTGCCAGCAGCCACGACAGGGGGTTCATAGCTTTCTTT. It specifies CASSHDRGFIAFF.

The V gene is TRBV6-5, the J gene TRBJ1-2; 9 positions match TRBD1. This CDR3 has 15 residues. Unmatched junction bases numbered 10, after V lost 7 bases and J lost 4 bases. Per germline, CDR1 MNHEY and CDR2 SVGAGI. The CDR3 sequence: CASIQPGQGVYGYTF. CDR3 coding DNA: TGTGCCAGCATACAACCGGGACAGGGTGTCTATGGCTACACCTTC.